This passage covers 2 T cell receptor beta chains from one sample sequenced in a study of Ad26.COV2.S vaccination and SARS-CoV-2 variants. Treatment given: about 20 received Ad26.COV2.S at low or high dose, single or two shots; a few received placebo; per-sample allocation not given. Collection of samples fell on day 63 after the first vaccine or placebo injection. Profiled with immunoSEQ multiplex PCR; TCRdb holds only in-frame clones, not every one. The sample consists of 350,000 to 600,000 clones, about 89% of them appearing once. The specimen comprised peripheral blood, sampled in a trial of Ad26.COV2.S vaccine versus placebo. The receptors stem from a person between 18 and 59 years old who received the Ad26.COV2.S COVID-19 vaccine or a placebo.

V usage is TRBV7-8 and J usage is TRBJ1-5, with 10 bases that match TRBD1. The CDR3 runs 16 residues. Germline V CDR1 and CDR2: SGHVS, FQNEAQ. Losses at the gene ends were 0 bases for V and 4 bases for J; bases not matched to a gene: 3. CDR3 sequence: CASSLARTGGNQPQHF. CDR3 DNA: TGTGCCAGCAGCTTAGCGAGGACAGGGGGTAATCAGCCCCAGCATTTT.

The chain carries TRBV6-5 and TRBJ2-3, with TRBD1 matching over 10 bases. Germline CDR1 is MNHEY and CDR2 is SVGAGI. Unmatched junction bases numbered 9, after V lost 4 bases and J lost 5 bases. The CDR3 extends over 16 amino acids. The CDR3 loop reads CASSSRQGARLDTQYF. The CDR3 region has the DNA TGTGCCAGCAGTTCTAGACAGGGGGCGCGATTAGATACGCAGTATTTT.